The subject of this entry is one TCR beta chain. This clone occurred a few times. No cognate antigen has been identified for it. Nothing much larger sits one base from this clone, and base qualities are not available. This sample was taken from a study of T cells in localized non-small cell lung cancer (TCRdb year 2020). As for the study more broadly: T cell repertoires of some 240 early-stage NSCLC patients were analyzed, with tumors being compared against uninvolved tumor-adjacent lungs. The cohort was made up of roughly 250 treatment-naive NSCLC patients whose localized lung tumors had been resected. The mean age of the NSCLC patients was roughly 70 years, with 130 or so men and around 110 women.

From the cysteine up to the phenylalanine, the CDR3 has a length of 14 residues. Only CDR3 DNA is held: 42 bases, read in frame from base 1. CDR1 and CDR2 (SGHTA, FQGNSA) derive from the germline V gene. Cut back by 1 base and 4 bases, the V and J ends lie 10 bases apart. At diagnosis, peripheral blood, uninvolved tumor-adjacent lung and tumor were collected and stored as a combination of fresh-frozen and FFPE material. Blood samples were analyzed as peripheral blood mononuclear cells for TCR repertoire profiling. Broad study findings and their caveats: Uninvolved tumor-adjacent lung showed the highest T cell clonality, higher than tumor, which suggests more focused antigenic responses in the adjacent lung. Longer overall survival was associated with higher T cell density in blood, whereas shorter survival was associated with higher clonality in adjacent lung. A median of roughly 56 of the top 100 tumor clones were detected in paired uninvolved adjacent lung, and around 27 of these tumor clones were also found among the top 100 clones of the paired uninvolved adjacent lung. Since the design was exploratory, TCR variables were selected using unadjusted p-values with no false-discovery rate correction. Multi-region tumor sequencing was not performed, so intratumor heterogeneity could not be excluded.

The immunoSEQ Assay was used to sequence TCR beta CDR3 regions from DNA. In the paper's pipeline: T cell density was computed as TCR beta template counts normalized to usable DNA estimated by amplifying housekeeping genes. The preseqR package was used to estimate richness by extrapolating to 400,000 templates for PBMC samples and to 120,000 templates for tissue samples. Clonality was defined by subtracting Pielou's evenness from one. Tissue-enriched TCRs were identified through differential abundance testing performed on productive amino-acid clonotypes, with a minimum total count of 5 and an alpha of 0.1. The Jaccard Index and the Morisita Overlap Index were used to measure how much the repertoires overlapped between compartments. TCR beta CDR3s were clustered by GLIPH together with public tetramer-defined viral CDR3s, and at least three viral sequences plus V-gene enrichment were required for viral motifs. Held by TCRdb, this immuneACCESS table contains in-frame sequences only and omits some clones. Under half of the omission traces to an unresolved V gene where checked; the cause of the rest is unknown. V and J calls and clone size come straight from that table; D and trimming were deduced from the DNA. Here the sample has roughly 48,000 clones; about 78% occur a single time. Together, the top ten hold about 4% of the sample.

Here the sequenced sample was PBMCs, taken before any cancer treatment. This TCR was sampled from a woman aged 35-75 years with stage II lung adenocarcinoma. Recombination joined TRBV7-2 with TRBJ1-1; the D segment cannot be called with confidence. The sequence in DNA is TGTGCCAGCAGCTTAGAGGTCTTTGTCACTGAAGCTTTCTTT. Its protein product is CASSLEVFVTEAFF.